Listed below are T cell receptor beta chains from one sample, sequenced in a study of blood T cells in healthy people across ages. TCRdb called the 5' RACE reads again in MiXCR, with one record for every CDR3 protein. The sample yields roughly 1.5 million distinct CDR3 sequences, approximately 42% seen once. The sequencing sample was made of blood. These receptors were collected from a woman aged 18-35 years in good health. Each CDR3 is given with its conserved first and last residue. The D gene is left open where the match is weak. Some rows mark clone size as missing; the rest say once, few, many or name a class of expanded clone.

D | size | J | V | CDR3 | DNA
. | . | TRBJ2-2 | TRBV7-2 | CASIARGPNTGELFF | TGTGCCAGCATCGCACGGGGGCCGAACACCGGGGAGCTGTTTTTT
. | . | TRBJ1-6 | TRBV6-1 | CARSSLGSPLHF | TGTGCCCGCAGCTCCTTGGGGTCACCCCTCCACTTT
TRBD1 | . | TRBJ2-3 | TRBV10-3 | CATGQGEDTQYF | TGTGCCACGGGACAGGGTGAAGATACGCAGTATTTT
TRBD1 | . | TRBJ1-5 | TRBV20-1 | CSASRTGGQPQHF | TGCAGTGCTAGCAGGACAGGGGGACAGCCCCAGCATTTT
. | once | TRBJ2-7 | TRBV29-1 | CSVMGAEQYF | TGCAGCGTTATGGGGGCCGAGCAGTACTTC
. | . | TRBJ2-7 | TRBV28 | CASSLFGIAYEQYF | TGTGCCAGCAGTTTATTCGGGATTGCCTACGAGCAGTACTTC
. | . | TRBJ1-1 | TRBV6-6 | CASGAWRVSTEAFF | TGTGCCAGCGGAGCCTGGAGGGTCAGTACTGAAGCTTTCTTT
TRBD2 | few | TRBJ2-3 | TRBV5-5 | CASSSFQRGPDTQYF | TGTGCCAGCAGCTCTTTCCAGCGGGGACCAGATACGCAGTATTTT
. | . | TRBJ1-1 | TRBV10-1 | CASSAALGTEAFF | TGCGCCAGCAGTGCCGCCCTGGGGACTGAAGCTTTCTTT
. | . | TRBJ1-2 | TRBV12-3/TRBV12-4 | CASSPPGDGYTF | TGTGCCAGCAGTCCCCCGGGAGATGGCTACACCTTC
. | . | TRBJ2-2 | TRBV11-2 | CASSSHPPSLAGELFF | TGTGCCAGCAGCTCCCACCCCCCTAGTTTGGCCGGGGAGCTGTTTTTT
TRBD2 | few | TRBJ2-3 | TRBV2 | CASNLEAGGGDTQYF | TGTGCCAGCAACCTTGAGGCGGGGGGTGGAGATACGCAGTATTTT
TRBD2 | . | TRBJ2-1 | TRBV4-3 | CASSQLGLAVSNEQFF | TGCGCCAGCAGCCAACTTGGACTAGCGGTGAGCAATGAGCAGTTCTTC
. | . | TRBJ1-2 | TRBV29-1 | CSVDELDSYGYTF | TGCAGCGTGGACGAACTTGACAGTTATGGCTACACCTTC
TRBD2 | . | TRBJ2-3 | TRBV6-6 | CASSPSGGTKGDTQYF | TGTGCCAGCAGCCCTTCCGGGGGGACCAAGGGAGATACGCAGTATTTT
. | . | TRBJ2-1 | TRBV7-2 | CASSITTYNEQFF | TGTGCCAGCAGCATAACGACCTACAATGAGCAGTTCTTC
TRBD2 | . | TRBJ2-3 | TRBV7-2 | CASNLGGAAGVIDTQYF | TGTGCCAGCAACTTAGGGGGAGCAGCGGGGGTTATAGATACGCAGTATTTT